Here is one TCR beta chain with its context. What it recognizes is unknown. Samples with a second dose at about 4 or about 12 weeks were pooled together. The data were obtained in a study of T cell responses to AZD1222 COVID-19 vaccine. Study conclusions and caveats: Within unmutated variant regions lay the reported targets of nearly half of spike-specific TCRs. White British donors predominated, females outnumbered males, and clonal diversity was possibly underestimated. Baseline antibody screening turned up just a handful of seropositive AZD1222 recipients.

TCRdb keeps only in-frame clones here, not all; method: immunoSEQ multiplex PCR. The table includes about 140,000 clones, roughly 90% detected once. V gave up 0 bases and J gave up 2 bases, with 13 bases separating them. Germline loops: CDR1 MGHRA, CDR2 YSYEKL. This CDR3 is built from 17 residues. J is TRBJ1-4 and V is TRBV4-1; maybe TRBD1 (5 bases). The source of this sequence is an adult who received the AZD1222 COVID-19 vaccine. The source was peripheral blood, collected 28 days after the second AZD1222 dose. CDR3 region: CASSQEGLRGTNEKLFF. The CDR3 DNA reads TGCGCCAGCAGCCAAGAAGGATTGCGGGGGACTAATGAAAAACTGTTTTTT.